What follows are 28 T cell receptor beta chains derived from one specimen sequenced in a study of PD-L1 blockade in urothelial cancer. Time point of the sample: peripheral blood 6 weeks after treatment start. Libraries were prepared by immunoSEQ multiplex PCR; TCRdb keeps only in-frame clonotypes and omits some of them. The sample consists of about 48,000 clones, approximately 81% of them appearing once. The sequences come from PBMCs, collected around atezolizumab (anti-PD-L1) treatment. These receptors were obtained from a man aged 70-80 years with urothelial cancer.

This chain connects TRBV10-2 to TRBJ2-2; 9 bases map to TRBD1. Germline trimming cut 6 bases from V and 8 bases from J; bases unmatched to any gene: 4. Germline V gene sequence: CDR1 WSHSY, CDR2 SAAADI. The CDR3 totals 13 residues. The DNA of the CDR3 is TGCGCCAGCAGCCGGACAGGGGAAGGGGAGCTGTTTTTT. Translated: CASSRTGEGELFF.

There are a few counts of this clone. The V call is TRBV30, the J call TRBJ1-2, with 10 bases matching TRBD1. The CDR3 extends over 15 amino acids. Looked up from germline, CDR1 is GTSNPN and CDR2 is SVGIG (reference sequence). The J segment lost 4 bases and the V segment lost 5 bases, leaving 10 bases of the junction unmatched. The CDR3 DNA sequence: TGTGCCTGGCAACCGACAGGGGGCTCTGGCTATGGCTACACCTTC. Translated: CAWQPTGGSGYGYTF. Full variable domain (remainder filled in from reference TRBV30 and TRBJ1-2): SQTIHQWPATLVQPVGSPLSLECTVEGTSNPNLYWYRQAAGRGLQLLFYSVGIGQISSEVPQNLSASRPQDRQFILSSKKLLLSDSGFYLCAWQPTGGSGYGYTFGSGTRLTVV.

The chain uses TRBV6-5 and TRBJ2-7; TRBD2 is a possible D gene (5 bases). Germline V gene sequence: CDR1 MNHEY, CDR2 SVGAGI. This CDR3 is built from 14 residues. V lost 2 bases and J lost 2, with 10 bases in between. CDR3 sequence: CASSYREGTYEQYF. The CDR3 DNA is TGTGCCAGCAGTTACCGCGAGGGAACCTACGAGCAGTACTTC.

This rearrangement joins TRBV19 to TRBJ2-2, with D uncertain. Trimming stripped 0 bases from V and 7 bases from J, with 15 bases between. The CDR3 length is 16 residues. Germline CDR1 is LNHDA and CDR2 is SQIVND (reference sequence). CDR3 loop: CASSIDELSIFGELFF. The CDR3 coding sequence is TGTGCCAGTAGTATAGATGAACTATCGATATTCGGGGAGCTGTTTTTT.

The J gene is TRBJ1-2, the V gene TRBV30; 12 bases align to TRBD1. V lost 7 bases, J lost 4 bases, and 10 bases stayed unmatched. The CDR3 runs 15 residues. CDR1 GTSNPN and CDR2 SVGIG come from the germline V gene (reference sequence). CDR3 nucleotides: TGTGCCTTACCCGGGACAGGGGGCGCCGGCTATGGCTACACCTTC. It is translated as CALPGTGGAGYGYTF.

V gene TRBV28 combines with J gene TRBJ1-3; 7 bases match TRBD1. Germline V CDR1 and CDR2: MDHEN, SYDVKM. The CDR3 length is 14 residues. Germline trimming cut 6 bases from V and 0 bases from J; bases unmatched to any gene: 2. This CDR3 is CASRAGGSGNTIYF. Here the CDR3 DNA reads TGTGCCAGCAGAGCAGGGGGCTCTGGAAACACCATATATTTT. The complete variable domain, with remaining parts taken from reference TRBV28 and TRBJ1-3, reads DVKVTQSSRYLVKRTGEKVFLECVQDMDHENMFWYRQDPGLGLRLIYFSYDVKMKEKGDIPEGYSVSREKKERFSLILESASTNQTSMYLCASRAGGSGNTIYFGEGSWLTVV.

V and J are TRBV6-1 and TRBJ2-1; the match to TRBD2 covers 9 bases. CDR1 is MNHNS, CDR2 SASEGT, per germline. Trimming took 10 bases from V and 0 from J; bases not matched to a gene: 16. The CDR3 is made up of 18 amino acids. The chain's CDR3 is CATREMSSGTISYNEQFF. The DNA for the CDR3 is TGTGCCACCCGTGAGATGTCTAGCGGGACCATCTCCTACAATGAGCAGTTCTTC.

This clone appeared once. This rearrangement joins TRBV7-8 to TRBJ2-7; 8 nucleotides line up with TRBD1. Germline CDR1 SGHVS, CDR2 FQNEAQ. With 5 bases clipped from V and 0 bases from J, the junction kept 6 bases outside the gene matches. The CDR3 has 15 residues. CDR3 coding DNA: TGTGCCAGCAGCACGGGGACAGGCCGCTCCTACGAGCAGTACTTC. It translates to CASSTGTGRSYEQYF. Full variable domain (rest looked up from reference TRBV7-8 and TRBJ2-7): GAGVSQSPRYKVAKRGQDVALRCDPISGHVSLFWYQQALGQGPEFLTYFQNEAQLDKSGLPSDRFFAERPEGSVSTLKIQRTQQEDSAVYLCASSTGTGRSYEQYFGPGTRLTVT.

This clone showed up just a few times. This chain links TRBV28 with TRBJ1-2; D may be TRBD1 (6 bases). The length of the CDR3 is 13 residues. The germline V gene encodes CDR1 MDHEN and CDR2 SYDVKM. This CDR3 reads CASGGPSGYGYTF. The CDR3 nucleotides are TGTGCGAGCGGGGGCCCTTCGGGCTATGGCTACACCTTC.

As DNA, the CDR3 is TGTGCCATCAGTGAGAACAAAGACTATGGCTACACCTTC. Translating gives CAISENKDYGYTF. The chain couples TRBV10-3 to TRBJ1-2; D ambiguous. V gave up 2 bases and J gave up 3 bases, with 7 bases separating them. Germline V lookup: CDR1 ENHRY, CDR2 SYGVKD. This CDR3 is built from 13 residues.

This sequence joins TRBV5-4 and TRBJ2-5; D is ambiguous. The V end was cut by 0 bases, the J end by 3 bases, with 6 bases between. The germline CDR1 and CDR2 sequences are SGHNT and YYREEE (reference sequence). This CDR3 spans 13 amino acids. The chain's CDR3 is CASSLGAEETQYF. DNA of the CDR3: TGTGCCAGCAGCTTGGGGGCTGAAGAGACCCAGTACTTC.

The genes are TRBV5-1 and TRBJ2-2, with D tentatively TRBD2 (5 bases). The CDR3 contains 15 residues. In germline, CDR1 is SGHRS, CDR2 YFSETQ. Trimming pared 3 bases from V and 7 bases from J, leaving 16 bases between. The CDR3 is CASSYSALAGGELFF. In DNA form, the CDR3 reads TGCGCCAGCAGCTATTCCGCTCTTGCGGGCGGGGAGCTGTTTTTT. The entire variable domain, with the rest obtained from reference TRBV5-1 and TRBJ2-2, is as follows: KAGVTQTPRYLIKTRGQQVTLSCSPISGHRSVSWYQQTPGQGLQFLFEYFSETQRNKGNFPGRFSGRQFSNSRSEMNVSTLELGDSALYLCASSYSALAGGELFFGEGSRLTVL.

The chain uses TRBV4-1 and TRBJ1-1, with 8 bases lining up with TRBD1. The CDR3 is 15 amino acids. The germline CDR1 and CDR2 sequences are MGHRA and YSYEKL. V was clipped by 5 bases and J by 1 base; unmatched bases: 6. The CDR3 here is CASSITGQGNTEAFF. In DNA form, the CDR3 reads TGCGCCAGCAGCATCACTGGACAGGGGAACACTGAAGCTTTCTTT.

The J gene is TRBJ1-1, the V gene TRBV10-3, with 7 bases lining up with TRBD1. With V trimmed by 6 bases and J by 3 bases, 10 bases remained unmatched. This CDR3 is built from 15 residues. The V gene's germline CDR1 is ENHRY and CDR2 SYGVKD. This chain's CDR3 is CAIRGRQGGDTEAFF. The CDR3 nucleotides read TGTGCCATCAGGGGGAGACAGGGAGGCGACACTGAAGCTTTCTTT.

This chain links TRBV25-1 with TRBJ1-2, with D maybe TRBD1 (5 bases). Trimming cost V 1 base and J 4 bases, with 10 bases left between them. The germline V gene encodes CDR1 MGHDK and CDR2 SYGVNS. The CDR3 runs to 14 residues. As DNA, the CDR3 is TGTGCCAGCAGTGAATCGGGACTGTTCTATGGCTACACCTTC. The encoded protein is CASSESGLFYGYTF.

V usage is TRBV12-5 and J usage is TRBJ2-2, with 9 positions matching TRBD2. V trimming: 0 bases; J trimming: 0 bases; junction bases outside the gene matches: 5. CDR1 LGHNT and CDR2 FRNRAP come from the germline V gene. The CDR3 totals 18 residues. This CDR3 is CASGLVPSGRSNTGELFF. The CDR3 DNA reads TGTGCTAGTGGTTTGGTACCAAGCGGGAGGTCGAACACCGGGGAGCTGTTTTTT. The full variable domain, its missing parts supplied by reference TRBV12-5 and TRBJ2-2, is DARVTQTPRHKVTEMGQEVTMRCQPILGHNTVFWYRQTMMQGLELLAYFRNRAPLDDSGMPKDRFSAEMPDATLATLKIQPSEPRDSAVYFCASGLVPSGRSNTGELFFGEGSRLTVL.

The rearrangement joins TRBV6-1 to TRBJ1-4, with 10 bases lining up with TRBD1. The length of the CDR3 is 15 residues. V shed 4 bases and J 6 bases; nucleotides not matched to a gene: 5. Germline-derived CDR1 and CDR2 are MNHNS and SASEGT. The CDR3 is CASSASTGGDEKLFF. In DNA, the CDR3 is TGTGCCAGCAGTGCGTCGACAGGGGGCGATGAAAAACTGTTTTTT.

Here the CDR3 reads CASSQGYPRGHAETQYF. The CDR3 DNA is TGCGCCAGCAGCCAAGGTTATCCCAGGGGGCACGCAGAGACCCAGTACTTC. The J gene is TRBJ2-5, the V gene TRBV4-1; 8 bases fit TRBD1. This CDR3 region has 17 residues. With 1 base clipped from V and 4 bases from J, the junction kept 11 bases outside the gene matches. Germline CDR1 and CDR2: MGHRA and YSYEKL.

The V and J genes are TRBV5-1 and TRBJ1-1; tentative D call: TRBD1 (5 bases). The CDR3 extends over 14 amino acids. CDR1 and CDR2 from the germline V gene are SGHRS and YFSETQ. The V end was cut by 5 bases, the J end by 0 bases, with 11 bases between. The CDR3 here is CASRSGEMNTEAFF. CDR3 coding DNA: TGCGCCAGCAGATCGGGGGAGATGAACACTGAAGCTTTCTTT.

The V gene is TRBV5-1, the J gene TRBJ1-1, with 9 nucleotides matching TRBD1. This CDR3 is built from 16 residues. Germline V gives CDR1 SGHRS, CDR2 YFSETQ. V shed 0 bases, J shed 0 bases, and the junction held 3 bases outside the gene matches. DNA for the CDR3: TGCGCCAGCAGCTTGGAACAGGGGGCGTTGAACACTGAAGCTTTCTTT. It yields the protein CASSLEQGALNTEAFF.

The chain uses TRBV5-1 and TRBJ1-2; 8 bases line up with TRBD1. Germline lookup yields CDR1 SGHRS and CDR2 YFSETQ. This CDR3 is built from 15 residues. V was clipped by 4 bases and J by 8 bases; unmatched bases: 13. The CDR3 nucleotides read TGCGCCAGCAGCAAGGACGCGGACAGGGCCAACGGCTACACCTTC. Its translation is CASSKDADRANGYTF.

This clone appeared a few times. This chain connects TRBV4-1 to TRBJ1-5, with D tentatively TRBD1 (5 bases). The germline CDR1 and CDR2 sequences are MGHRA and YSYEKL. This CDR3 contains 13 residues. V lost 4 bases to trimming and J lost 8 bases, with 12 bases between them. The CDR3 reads CASSRRGPEPQHF. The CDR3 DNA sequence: TGCGCCAGCAGCCGAAGGGGTCCGGAGCCCCAGCATTTT.

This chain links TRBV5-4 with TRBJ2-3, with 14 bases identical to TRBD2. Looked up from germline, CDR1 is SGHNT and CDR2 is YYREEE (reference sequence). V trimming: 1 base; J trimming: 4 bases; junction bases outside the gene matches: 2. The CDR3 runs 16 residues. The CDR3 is CASSLKTSGRADTQYF. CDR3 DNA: TGTGCCAGCAGCTTGAAGACTAGCGGGAGGGCAGATACGCAGTATTTT.

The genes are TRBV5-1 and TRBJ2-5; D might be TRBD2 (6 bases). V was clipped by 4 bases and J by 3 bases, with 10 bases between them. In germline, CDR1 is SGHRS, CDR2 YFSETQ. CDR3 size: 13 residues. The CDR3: CASSRASEETQYF. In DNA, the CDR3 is TGCGCCAGCAGCCGGGCTAGCGAAGAGACCCAGTACTTC.

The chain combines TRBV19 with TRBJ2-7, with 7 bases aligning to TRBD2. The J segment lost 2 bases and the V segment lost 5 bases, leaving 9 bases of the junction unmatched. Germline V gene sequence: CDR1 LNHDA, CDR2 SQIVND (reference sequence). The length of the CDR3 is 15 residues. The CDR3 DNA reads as TGTGCCAGTAGTCCCCAGAGCGGGGTCACCTACGAGCAGTACTTC. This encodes CASSPQSGVTYEQYF.

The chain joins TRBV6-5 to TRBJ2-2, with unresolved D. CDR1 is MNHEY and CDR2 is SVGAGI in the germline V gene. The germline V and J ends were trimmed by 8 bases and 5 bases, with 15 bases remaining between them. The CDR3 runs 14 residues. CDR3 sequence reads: CASSSGQFTGELFF. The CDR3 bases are TGTGCCAGCTCCTCTGGGCAATTTACCGGGGAGCTGTTTTTT.

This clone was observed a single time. CDR3 nucleotides: TGCGCCAGCAGCTTGGATCTCGGACTGGGTACGCAGTATTTT. This gives the protein CASSLDLGLGTQYF. This chain uses TRBV5-1 with TRBJ2-3; weak D call: TRBD2 (5 bases). Trimming took off 0 bases at V and 8 bases at J, with 13 bases between the two ends. The CDR3 is 14 amino acids. CDR1 is SGHRS and CDR2 is YFSETQ in the germline V gene.

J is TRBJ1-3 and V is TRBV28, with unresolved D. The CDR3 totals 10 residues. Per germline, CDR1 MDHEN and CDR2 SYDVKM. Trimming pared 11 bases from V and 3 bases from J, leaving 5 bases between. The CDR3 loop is CASGGNTIYF. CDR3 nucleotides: TGTGCCTCCGGTGGAAACACCATATATTTT.